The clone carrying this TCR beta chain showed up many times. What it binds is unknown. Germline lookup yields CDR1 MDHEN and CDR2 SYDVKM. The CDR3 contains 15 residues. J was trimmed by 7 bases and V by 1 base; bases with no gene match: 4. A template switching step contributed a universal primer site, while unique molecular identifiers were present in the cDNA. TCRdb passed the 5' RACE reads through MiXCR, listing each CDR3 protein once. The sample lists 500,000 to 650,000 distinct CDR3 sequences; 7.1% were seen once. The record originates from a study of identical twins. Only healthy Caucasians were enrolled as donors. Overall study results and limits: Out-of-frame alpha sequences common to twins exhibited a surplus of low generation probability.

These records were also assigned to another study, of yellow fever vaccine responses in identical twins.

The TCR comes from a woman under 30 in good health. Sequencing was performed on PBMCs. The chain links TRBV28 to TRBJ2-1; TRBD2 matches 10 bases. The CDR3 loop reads CASSLSSGGTNEQFF. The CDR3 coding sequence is TGTGCCAGCAGTTTATCTAGCGGGGGAACGAATGAGCAGTTCTTC.